This T cell receptor (beta chain) was sequenced for a study of CD8 T cells in ankylosing spondylitis. From the 5' RACE reads, TCRdb called clonotypes with MiXCR, one entry per CDR3 protein. The table shows 180,000 or so distinct CDR3 sequences, with 11% occurring only once. CDR3 length: 14 amino acids. The germline gives CDR1 SGHDT, CDR2 YYEEEE. This clonotype was seen at least ten times. The antigen is unknown. At one boundary the junction diverges from the germline segment, which might be a read error. Study-level findings and limits: Reported data indicate significant enrichment of disease-linked clones within matched ankylosing spondylitis synovial fluid. Blood of patients with ankylosing spondylitis appeared to be characterized by a TCR beta motif of 8 or 9 highly homologous variants. Disease-linked clones bore a CD8+ phenotype, appearing relatively rarely in peripheral blood. Earlier reports found some motif variants in synovial fluid and blood in reactive arthritis.

The chain is built from TRBV5-6 and TRBJ1-5; D not certain. This TCR came from a male donor with ankylosing spondylitis or in good health (not recorded which). The specimen sequenced was blood, either unsorted or a sorted T cell fraction (not recorded which). The CDR3 nucleotides are TGTGCCAGCACCTTGCAACTGGGCAATCAGCCCCAGCATTTT. Encoded protein: CASTLQLGNQPQHF.